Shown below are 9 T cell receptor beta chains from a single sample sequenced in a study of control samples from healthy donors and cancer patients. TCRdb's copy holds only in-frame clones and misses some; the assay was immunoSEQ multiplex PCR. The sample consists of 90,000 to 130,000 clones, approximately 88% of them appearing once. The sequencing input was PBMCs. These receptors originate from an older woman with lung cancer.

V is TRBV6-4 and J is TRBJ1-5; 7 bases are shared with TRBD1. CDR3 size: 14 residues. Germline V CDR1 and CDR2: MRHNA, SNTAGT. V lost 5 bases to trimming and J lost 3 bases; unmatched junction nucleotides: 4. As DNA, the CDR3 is TGTGCCAGCAGTCCAACAGGGGACAATCAGCCCCAGCATTTT. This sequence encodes CASSPTGDNQPQHF.

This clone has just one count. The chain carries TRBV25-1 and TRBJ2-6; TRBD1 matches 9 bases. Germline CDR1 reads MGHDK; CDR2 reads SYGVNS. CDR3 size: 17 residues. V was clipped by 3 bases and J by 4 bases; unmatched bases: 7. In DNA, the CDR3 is TGTGCCAGCAGTGACTTACAGGGGGCTGAAGGGGCCAACGTCCTGACTTTC. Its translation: CASSDLQGAEGANVLTF.

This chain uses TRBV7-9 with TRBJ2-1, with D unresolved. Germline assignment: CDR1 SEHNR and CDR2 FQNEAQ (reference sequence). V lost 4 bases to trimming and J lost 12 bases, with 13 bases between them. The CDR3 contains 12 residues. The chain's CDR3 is CASSYGPASQFF. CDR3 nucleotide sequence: TGTGCCAGCAGCTATGGTCCGGCATCGCAGTTCTTC.

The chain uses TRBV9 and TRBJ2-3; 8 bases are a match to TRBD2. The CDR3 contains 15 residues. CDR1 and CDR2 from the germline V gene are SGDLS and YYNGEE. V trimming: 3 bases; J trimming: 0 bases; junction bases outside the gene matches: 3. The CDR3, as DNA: TGTGCCAGCAGCGGTAGCGGGGTTAGCACAGATACGCAGTATTTT. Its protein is CASSGSGVSTDTQYF.

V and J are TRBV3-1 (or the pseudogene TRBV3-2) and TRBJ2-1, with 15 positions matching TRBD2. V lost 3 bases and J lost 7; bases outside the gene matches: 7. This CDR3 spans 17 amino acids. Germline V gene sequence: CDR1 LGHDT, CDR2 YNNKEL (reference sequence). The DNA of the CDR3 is TGTGCCAGCAGCCAGGGACTAGCGGGAGGAGGTGGTAATGAGCAGTTCTTC. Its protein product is CASSQGLAGGGGNEQFF.

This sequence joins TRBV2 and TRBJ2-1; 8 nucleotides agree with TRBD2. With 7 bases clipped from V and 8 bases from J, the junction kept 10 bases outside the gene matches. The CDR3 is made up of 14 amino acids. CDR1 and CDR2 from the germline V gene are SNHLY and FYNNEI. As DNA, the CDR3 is TGTGCCAGCATCCGGGGGACCGGGGGGGATGAGCAGTTCTTC. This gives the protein CASIRGTGGDEQFF.

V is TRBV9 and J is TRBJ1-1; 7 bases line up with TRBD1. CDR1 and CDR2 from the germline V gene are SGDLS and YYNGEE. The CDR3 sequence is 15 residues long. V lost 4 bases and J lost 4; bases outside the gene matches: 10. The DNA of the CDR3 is TGTGCCAGCAGCTTAAGACAGGGAATAGGCACTGAAGCTTTCTTT. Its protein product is CASSLRQGIGTEAFF.

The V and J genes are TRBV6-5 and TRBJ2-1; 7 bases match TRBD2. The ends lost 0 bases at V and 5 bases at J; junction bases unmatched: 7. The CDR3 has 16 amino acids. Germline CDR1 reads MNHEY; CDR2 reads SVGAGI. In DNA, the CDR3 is TGTGCCAGCAGTTACTCGGCGGGGGAGGTAAACAATGAGCAGTTCTTC. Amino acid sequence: CASSYSAGEVNNEQFF.

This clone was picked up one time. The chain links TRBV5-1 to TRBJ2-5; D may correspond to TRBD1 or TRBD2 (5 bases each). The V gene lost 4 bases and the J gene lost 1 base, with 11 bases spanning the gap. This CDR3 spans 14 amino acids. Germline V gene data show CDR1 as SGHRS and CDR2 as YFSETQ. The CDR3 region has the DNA TGCGCCAGCAGCCCGGGACGGACCCAAGAGACCCAGTACTTC. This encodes CASSPGRTQETQYF.